This T cell receptor beta chain was documented in a study of T cells after posttransplantation cyclophosphamide. Study observations and caveats: Blood and skin or GI T cell repertoires showed limited TRB overlap.

Sampled 1 year posttransplant, controls received myeloablative marrow transplants, methotrexate and a calcineurin inhibitor. On this clone: Its antigen is as yet unknown.

Sequencing was performed with immunoSEQ multiplex PCR; in TCRdb, only in-frame clones are kept and a portion is missing. In the table there are 7,500 to 10,000 clones, roughly 90% of which are singletons. Here the sequenced sample was PBMCs, taken around 440 days after allogeneic stem cell transplant with calcineurin inhibitor and methotrexate. This receptor was identified in a male patient aged 50 to 59 who received an allogeneic stem cell transplant from an unrelated donor, was CMV-positive, and had chronic GVHD only. Part of the T cell pool may stem from the graft donor.

The CDR3 nucleotides read TGTGCCAGCACCCCCCGGGGATATCTTGACGAGCAGTACTTC. Translation gives CASTPRGYLDEQYF. The V and J genes are TRBV11-3 and TRBJ2-7; a possible D gene is TRBD2 (5 bases). Germline V gene data show CDR1 as SGHNT and CDR2 as YENEEA. V was pared by 7 bases and J by 5 bases, with 18 bases between. The CDR3 contains 14 residues.